This T cell receptor beta chain was recovered during a study of OX40 agonist ivuxolimab in advanced cancers. Whole-study context: One hepatocellular carcinoma and a couple of cutaneous melanoma patients partially responded.

Libraries were prepared by immunoSEQ multiplex PCR; TCRdb keeps only in-frame clonotypes and omits some of them. The table includes approximately 82,000 clones, 88% detected once. The V gene end was trimmed by 3 bases and the J gene end by 2 bases; junction bases not matched to a gene: 3. Per germline, CDR1 MDHEN and CDR2 SYDVKM. The CDR3 extends over 14 amino acids. This specimen consisted of CD4+ or CD8+ T cells sorted from blood, obtained in a trial of the OX40 agonist ivuxolimab. The source of this sequence is an adult with an advanced solid tumor such as melanoma, head and neck, liver or kidney cancer. This rearrangement joins TRBV28 to TRBJ2-7; 8 bases map to TRBD2. This chain's CDR3 is CASSLVGRAYEQYF. In DNA form, the CDR3 reads TGTGCCAGCAGTTTGGTCGGGAGGGCCTACGAGCAGTACTTC.